This entry lists 27 T cell receptor beta chains sequenced from one sample in a study of blood T cell repertoires in COVID-19. Data came from immunoSEQ multiplex PCR; TCRdb stores just in-frame clones and leaves some out. The repertoire holds more than 250,000 clones, roughly 90% seen once, with around 0.7% in the top ten. The sample was peripheral blood. Receptors originate from a human donor in a cohort sampled during active COVID-19.

V gene TRBV5-1 combines with J gene TRBJ2-1; D is perhaps TRBD2 (5 bases). V was pared by 0 bases and J by 8 bases, with 15 bases between. CDR3 length: 15 residues. Per germline, CDR1 SGHRS and CDR2 YFSETQ. The CDR3, as DNA: TGCGCCAGCAGCTTGGTCGGGGTAGCTGGGGATGAGCAGTTCTTC. It is translated as CASSLVGVAGDEQFF.

V is TRBV10-3 and J is TRBJ2-7, with D possibly TRBD2 on 6 matching bases. V dropped 3 bases and J dropped 12 bases, with 18 bases sitting between them. This CDR3 is built from 13 residues. Germline V gene lookup returns CDR1 ENHRY and CDR2 SYGVKD. The CDR3 loop reads CAISELAAIRGYF. Written as DNA, the CDR3 is TGTGCCATCAGTGAATTAGCGGCGATTAGGGGGTACTTC.

The chain links TRBV3-1 (or the pseudogene TRBV3-2) to TRBJ2-1; 8 bases fit TRBD2. CDR1 is LGHDT and CDR2 is YNNKEL in the germline V gene (reference sequence). This CDR3 contains 15 residues. V shed 7 bases and J 9 bases; nucleotides not matched to a gene: 14. The DNA for the CDR3 is TGTGCCAGCATCGGGTTTGCAAAGCGGGAGTGTGAGCAGTTCTTC. It codes for CASIGFAKRECEQFF.

The chain couples TRBV3-1 (or the pseudogene TRBV3-2) to TRBJ1-6; possibly TRBD1 for D (6 bases). The ends were cut back, 0 bases at V and 5 bases at J, with 14 bases in the middle. CDR1 is LGHDT and CDR2 is YNNKEL in the germline V gene (reference sequence). The CDR3 contains 17 residues. The CDR3 sequence: CASSQDVGASDNSPLHF. CDR3 DNA sequence: TGTGCCAGCAGCCAAGATGTGGGGGCCTCGGATAATTCACCCCTCCACTTT.

The chain links TRBV7-9 to TRBJ1-4, with D tentatively TRBD1 (5 bases). V was cut by 0 bases and J by 6 bases, with 5 bases left in between. The CDR3 sequence is 13 residues long. Germline-derived CDR1 and CDR2 are SEHNR and FQNEAQ (reference sequence). CDR3 in amino acids: CASSLAGDEKLFF. The CDR3 bases are TGTGCCAGCAGCTTAGCAGGGGATGAAAAACTGTTTTTT. Full variable domain (remainder filled in from reference TRBV7-9 and TRBJ1-4): DTGVSQNPRHKITKRGQNVTFRCDPISEHNRLYWYRQTLGQGPEFLTYFQNEAQLEKSRLLSDRFSAERPKGSFSTLEIQRTEQGDSAMYLCASSLAGDEKLFFGSGTQLSVL.

This chain uses TRBV19 with TRBJ1-2; 8 bases fit TRBD1. CDR1 and CDR2 from the germline V gene are LNHDA and SQIVND (reference sequence). This CDR3 is 14 amino acids long. After removal of 7 bases from V and 4 bases from J, the junction contained 8 bases not matched to a gene. CDR3 sequence: CASTQDRAVYGYTF. CDR3 nucleotide sequence: TGTGCCAGTACTCAGGACAGGGCCGTCTATGGCTACACCTTC.

The genes are TRBV5-6 and TRBJ2-7; 7 nucleotides align to TRBD1. The CDR3 contains 15 residues. Germline lookup yields CDR1 SGHDT and CDR2 YYEEEE. With 2 bases clipped from V and 0 bases from J, the junction kept 5 bases outside the gene matches. CDR3 in amino acids: CASSFRGLSSYEQYF. CDR3 nucleotide sequence: TGTGCCAGCAGCTTTAGGGGGCTAAGCTCCTACGAGCAGTACTTC.

V and J are TRBV9 and TRBJ1-3, with no clear D. Germline CDR1 SGDLS, CDR2 YYNGEE. This CDR3 region has 18 residues. The V end was cut by 3 bases, the J end by 2 bases, with 21 bases between. CDR3 residues: CASSAFTGGRIAGNTIYF. As DNA, the CDR3 is TGTGCCAGCAGCGCCTTTACCGGAGGGAGAATAGCTGGAAACACCATATATTTT.

The gene calls are TRBV19 and TRBJ2-1; TRBD1 aligns across 12 bases. The length of the CDR3 is 20 residues. CDR1 is LNHDA and CDR2 is SQIVND in the germline V gene (reference sequence). Trimming removed 4 bases from V and 1 base from J; junction bases left unmatched: 14. The CDR3 sequence: CASSRGPGQGAVISYNEQFF. The DNA for the CDR3 is TGTGCCAGTAGTAGGGGGCCGGGACAGGGGGCAGTAATTTCCTACAATGAGCAGTTCTTC.

This clone has a handful of counts. The rearrangement links TRBV5-6 to TRBJ1-2; D not resolved. Germline lookup yields CDR1 SGHDT and CDR2 YYEEEE. The CDR3 contains 18 residues. Trimming left V 6 bases short and J 6 bases short, with 30 bases between. This CDR3 reads CASIETPPRALGLDGYTF. The CDR3 bases are TGTGCCAGCATCGAAACGCCGCCGAGGGCATTGGGTTTGGATGGCTACACCTTC.

V is TRBV30 and J is TRBJ1-2, with 7 positions matching TRBD1. Germline V gene lookup returns CDR1 GTSNPN and CDR2 SVGIG (reference sequence). The V and J ends lost 1 base and 4 bases, in that order; junction bases with no gene match: 15. The CDR3 loop spans 17 amino acids. The CDR3 loop is CAWSGKQTGETSYGYTF. DNA for the CDR3: TGTGCCTGGAGTGGGAAACAAACAGGGGAAACGTCCTATGGCTACACCTTC.

The chain has TRBV6-6 and TRBJ2-7; 7 bases align to TRBD2. Germline CDR1 and CDR2: MNHNY and SVGAGI (reference sequence). The CDR3 covers 15 residues. Losses at the gene ends were 4 bases for V and 0 bases for J; bases not matched to a gene: 6. CDR3 bases: TGTGCCAGCAGTTTGGGCAGGGACTACTCCTACGAGCAGTACTTC. Translation gives CASSLGRDYSYEQYF.

This chain links TRBV5-1 with TRBJ2-1; possible D gene TRBD2, 5 bases. The CDR3 length is 16 residues. Germline V gene lookup returns CDR1 SGHRS and CDR2 YFSETQ. The V end lost 0 bases, the J end lost 1 base, and 11 bases lay between the germline ends. Here the CDR3 reads CASSLVGRESYNEQFF. The CDR3 DNA reads TGCGCCAGCAGCTTGGTTGGCCGGGAATCCTACAATGAGCAGTTCTTC.

The chain carries TRBV5-4 and TRBJ2-1, with TRBD2 matching over 9 bases. CDR1 is SGHNT, CDR2 YYREEE, per germline (reference sequence). With V trimmed by 3 bases and J by 4 bases, 8 bases remained unmatched. The CDR3 is 16 amino acids. The CDR3 DNA reads as TGTGCCAGCAGCTCATATAGCGGGGGAAAATACAATGAGCAGTTCTTC. Translated, it gives CASSSYSGGKYNEQFF.

The V call is TRBV9, the J call TRBJ1-2; 7 bases are a match to TRBD1. Trimming removed 4 bases from V and 4 bases from J; junction bases left unmatched: 7. Germline V CDR1 and CDR2: SGDLS, YYNGEE. This CDR3 comprises 14 residues. The CDR3 DNA is TGTGCCAGCAGCATTGACAGGGAGGTCTATGGCTACACCTTC. This gives the protein CASSIDREVYGYTF.

The V gene is TRBV19, the J gene TRBJ1-5; TRBD1 matches at 7 bases. The J segment lost 3 bases and the V segment lost 3 bases, leaving 5 bases of the junction unmatched. Germline CDR1 and CDR2: LNHDA and SQIVND (reference sequence). The CDR3 length is 15 residues. The CDR3 bases are TGTGCCAGTAGTATCAGGGACAGTTACAATCAGCCCCAGCATTTT. It specifies CASSIRDSYNQPQHF.

The chain uses TRBV6-6 and TRBJ2-7, with D perhaps TRBD1 (6 bases). V lost 2 bases to trimming and J lost 2 bases, with 10 bases between them. This CDR3 comprises 14 residues. The germline V gene encodes CDR1 MNHNY and CDR2 SVGAGI (reference sequence). The CDR3 protein is CASSYQDRTYEQYF. For the CDR3, the DNA is TGTGCCAGCAGTTACCAGGACAGAACCTACGAGCAGTACTTC.

The CDR3, as DNA: TGTGCCAGCAGTTTATACCCCCACAGTTATGGCTACACCTTC. Translating it yields CASSLYPHSYGYTF. The rearrangement joins TRBV27 to TRBJ1-2; no firm D call. The CDR3 sequence is 14 residues long. Trimming cost V 1 base and J 5 bases, with 11 bases left between them. The germline V gene has CDR1 MNHEY and CDR2 SMNVEV (reference sequence).

The rearrangement links TRBV9 to TRBJ1-1; 8 bases are a match to TRBD1. Germline V gene lookup returns CDR1 SGDLS and CDR2 YYNGEE. V dropped 3 bases and J dropped 2; count of bases not matched to a gene: 6. The CDR3 is made up of 15 amino acids. CDR3 protein: CASSGRTGLNTEAFF. The CDR3 DNA is TGTGCCAGCAGCGGGCGGACAGGGCTAAACACTGAAGCTTTCTTT.

The CDR3 region has the DNA TGTGCCACCAGTGACCTTTCCACAGATACGCAGTATTTT. This codes for CATSDLSTDTQYF. The chain joins TRBV24-1 to TRBJ2-3; no clear D. CDR1 is KGHDR, CDR2 SFDVKD, per germline. Trimming pared 4 bases from V and 2 bases from J, leaving 6 bases between. This CDR3 is 13 amino acids long.

This clone occurred once. The CDR3 sequence is CASRQQENSYNSPLHF. CDR3 nucleotide sequence: TGTGCCAGTAGGCAACAGGAAAACTCCTATAATTCACCCCTCCACTTT. The chain recombines TRBV19 with TRBJ1-6; possibly TRBD1 for D (5 bases). This CDR3 has 16 residues. The V and J ends lost 6 bases and 0 bases respectively, with 12 bases between them. Germline CDR1 and CDR2: LNHDA and SQIVND (reference sequence).

This chain connects TRBV29-1 to TRBJ1-1; a weak D match, TRBD1 (6 bases). V was trimmed by 1 base and J by 2 bases, leaving 11 bases between them. This CDR3 spans 14 amino acids. Per the germline V gene, CDR1 is SQVTM and CDR2 is ANQGSEA. CDR3 sequence reads: CSVEGPGHNTEAFF. For the CDR3, the DNA is TGCAGCGTTGAAGGACCGGGACATAACACTGAAGCTTTCTTT. The full variable domain, in which reference TRBV29-1 and TRBJ1-1 provide the parts outside the CDR3, is SAVISQKPSRDICQRGTSLTIQCQVDSQVTMMFWYRQQPGQSLTLIATANQGSEATYESGFVIDKFPISRPNLTFSTLTVSNMSPEDSSIYLCSVEGPGHNTEAFFGQGTRLTVV.

This clone has only one observation. The rearrangement links TRBV6-2 or TRBV6-3 to TRBJ1-5, with a tentative D call TRBD1 (5 bases). The CDR3 runs 14 residues. V lost 6 bases and J lost 1, with 10 bases in between. CDR1 and CDR2 from the germline V gene are MNHEY and SVGEGT. CDR3 sequence reads: CASSPKGSNQPQHF. Written as DNA, the CDR3 is TGTGCCAGCAGCCCCAAGGGGAGCAATCAGCCCCAGCATTTT.

This rearrangement joins TRBV30 to TRBJ1-2, with 9 bases fitting TRBD1. This CDR3 spans 14 amino acids. Germline V gene lookup returns CDR1 GTSNPN and CDR2 SVGIG (reference sequence). Trimming removed 4 bases from V and 6 bases from J; junction bases left unmatched: 9. CDR3: CAWKSPGQGDGYTF. CDR3 DNA: TGTGCCTGGAAGTCCCCGGGACAGGGAGATGGCTACACCTTC.

The gene calls are TRBV18 and TRBJ2-3; no clear D. Germline V gene data show CDR1 as KGHSH and CDR2 as LQKENI. The CDR3 runs to 14 residues. Trimming cost V 3 bases and J 0 bases, with 7 bases left between them. CDR3 in DNA: TGTGCCAGCTCACCCGTACATAGCACAGATACGCAGTATTTT. This encodes CASSPVHSTDTQYF.

Only one count was recorded for this clone. The V and J genes are TRBV19 and TRBJ1-1; tentative D call: TRBD1 (5 bases). With 6 bases removed from V and 1 base from J, the gap between germline ends came to 15 bases. CDR3 size: 15 residues. Germline-derived CDR1 and CDR2 are LNHDA and SQIVND (reference sequence). The CDR3 region is CASRAGGIANTEAFF. The CDR3 bases are TGTGCCAGTAGGGCCGGGGGGATAGCGAACACTGAAGCTTTCTTT.

This chain connects TRBV4-3 to TRBJ1-3; no firm D call. Trimming removed 0 bases from V and 4 bases from J, with 13 bases in between. This CDR3 is 16 amino acids long. CDR1 and CDR2 from the germline V gene are LGHNA and YSLEER. DNA for the CDR3: TGCGCCAGCAGCCAAGATTATACTAAAGCAGGAAACACCATATATTTT. Amino acids: CASSQDYTKAGNTIYF.